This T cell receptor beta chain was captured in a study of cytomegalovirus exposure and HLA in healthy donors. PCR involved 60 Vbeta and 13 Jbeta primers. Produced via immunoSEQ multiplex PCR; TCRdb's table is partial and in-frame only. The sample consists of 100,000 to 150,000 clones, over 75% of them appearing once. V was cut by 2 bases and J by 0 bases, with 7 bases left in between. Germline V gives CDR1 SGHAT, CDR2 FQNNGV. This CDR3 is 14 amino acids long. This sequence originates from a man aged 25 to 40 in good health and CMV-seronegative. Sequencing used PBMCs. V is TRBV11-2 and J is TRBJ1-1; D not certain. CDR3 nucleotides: TGTGCCAGCAGCTTACCGGGGATGAACACTGAAGCTTTCTTT. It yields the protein CASSLPGMNTEAFF. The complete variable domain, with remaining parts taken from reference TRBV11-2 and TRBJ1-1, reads EAGVAQSPRYKIIEKRQSVAFWCNPISGHATLYWYQQILGQGPKLLIQFQNNGVVDDSQLPKDRFSAERLKGVDSTLKIQPAKLEDSAVYLCASSLPGMNTEAFFGQGTRLTVV.